The entry that follows covers one T cell receptor (beta chain) sequence. Sequencing was performed with immunoSEQ multiplex PCR; in TCRdb, only in-frame clones are kept and a portion is missing. The profile shows 55,000 to 60,000 clones, 50% to 65% of them singletons. The germline V and J ends were trimmed by 3 bases and 4 bases, with 13 bases remaining between them. The CDR3 covers 15 residues. Germline V CDR1 and CDR2: MDHEN, SYDVKM. This sample was included in a study of cytotoxic CD8 clonotypes in ibrutinib-treated CLL. Study background: Enrolment comprised around 11 relapsed/refractory and more than 14 treatment-naive patients; 17 were IGHV unmutated. Partial response occurred in about 25 patients and complete response in 2; at median roughly 72 months, around 15 remained remitted and around 12 progressed.

The rearrangement joins TRBV28 to TRBJ2-1; possibly TRBD1 or TRBD2 for D (5 bases each). This specimen consisted of PBMCs, obtained at disease progression, from a patient treated with ibrutinib. The sequence came from a human donor with chronic lymphocytic leukemia. The CDR3, as DNA: TGTGCCAGCAGTTTTGAGGGGAGACTATACAATGAGCAGTTCTTC. Amino acid sequence: CASSFEGRLYNEQFF.